This T cell receptor (beta chain) comes out of a study of blood T cells in healthy people across ages. Next came a second PCR, run for about 7 to 12 cycles, which used a sample-barcoded 5' primer along with a J-beta primer mix. TCRdb re-analysed the 5' RACE reads in MiXCR, keeping a single row per CDR3 protein. Of hundreds of thousands of distinct CDR3 sequences listed, about 62% were seen once; the top ten hold 25% to 30%. Of note for this clonotype: The antigen remains unidentified.

Study conclusions and caveats: Since the PBMCs were unsorted, naive and antigen-experienced cells could not be conclusively compared. TCR beta diversity per million T cells fell roughly linearly with age.

Sequencing was carried out using blood. The sequence derives from a man aged 25 to 40 in good health.

CDR3 protein: CSASGPSGSYNEQYF. The DNA of the CDR3 is TGCAGTGCCAGCGGCCCTAGCGGCTCCTACAATGAGCAGTACTTC. The chain is built from TRBV20-1 and TRBJ2-7; 7 bases agree with TRBD2. V trimming: 6 bases; J trimming: 7 bases; junction bases outside the gene matches: 18. The CDR3 length is 15 residues. Germline values: CDR1 DFQATT, CDR2 SNEGSKA (reference sequence).